This T cell receptor (beta chain) emerged from a study of shared clonotypes between healthy human individuals. Germline loops: CDR1 KGHSH, CDR2 LQKENI. Between the trimmed V and J ends, which lost 10 bases and 0 bases, there was a span of 19 bases. The CDR3 is made up of 16 amino acids. Repertoires were generated with immunoSEQ multiplex PCR, while TCRdb's copy carries only in-frame clones and drops some. In the table there are some 2.4 million clones, 93% of which are singletons. The receptor was derived from a man between 18 and 35 years old in good health. Some clones in this sample may be carry-over from other donors' samples. Source material: naive CD4+ T cells from PBMCs. Subset given: CD45RA+ positively selected. The chain is built from TRBV18 and TRBJ2-1, with D possibly called TRBD1 or TRBD2 (5 bases each). The CDR3 DNA reads TGTGCCATACGTAGTACGGGGCCTAGCTCCTACAATGAGCAGTTCTTC. It yields the protein CAIRSTGPSSYNEQFF.